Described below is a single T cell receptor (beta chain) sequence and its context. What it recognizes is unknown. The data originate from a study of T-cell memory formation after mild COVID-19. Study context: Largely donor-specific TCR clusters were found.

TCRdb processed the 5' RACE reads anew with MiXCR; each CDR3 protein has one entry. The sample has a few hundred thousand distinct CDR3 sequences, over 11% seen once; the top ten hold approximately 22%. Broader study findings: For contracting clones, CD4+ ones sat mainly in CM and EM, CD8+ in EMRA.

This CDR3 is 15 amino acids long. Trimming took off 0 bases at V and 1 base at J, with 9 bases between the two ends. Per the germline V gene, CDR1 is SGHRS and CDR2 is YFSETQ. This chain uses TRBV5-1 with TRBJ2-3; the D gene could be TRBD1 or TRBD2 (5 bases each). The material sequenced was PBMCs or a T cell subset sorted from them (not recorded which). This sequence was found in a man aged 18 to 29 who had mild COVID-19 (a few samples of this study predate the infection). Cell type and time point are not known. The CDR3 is CASSLDGTGTDTQYF. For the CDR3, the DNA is TGCGCCAGCAGCTTGGACGGGACGGGCACAGATACGCAGTATTTT.